Below, 31 T cell receptor beta chains from the same sample are listed, as sequenced in a study of shared T cell receptors in the human thymus. Measured with immunoSEQ multiplex PCR; TCRdb has only the in-frame clones, and not every one. The table lists hundreds of thousands of clones, roughly 88% of them singletons. The sample was also reused in another study, on human thymus T cells.

The source material was thymocytes. The receptors stem from a boy in the first two years of life with a congenital heart defect.

J is TRBJ2-7 and V is TRBV5-1; 8 bases fit TRBD2. V lost 3 bases to trimming and J lost 5 bases; unmatched junction nucleotides: 10. Germline-derived CDR1 and CDR2 are SGHRS and YFSETQ. This CDR3 contains 15 residues. DNA for the CDR3: TGCGCCAGCAGCTGGGGGGAGCGGGAGTACAACGAGCAGTACTTC. Translated: CASSWGEREYNEQYF.

The chain is built from TRBV15 and TRBJ2-4, with 7 bases identical to TRBD2. V gave up 1 base and J gave up 3 bases; unmatched junction bases: 9. Germline-derived CDR1 and CDR2 are LNHNV and YYDKDF (reference sequence). CDR3 length: 17 residues. CDR3 sequence (DNA): TGTGCCACCAGCAGAGGGGAGGGCAGGGTGAGCAAAAACATTCAGTACTTC. Translating gives CATSRGEGRVSKNIQYF.

In this sample, this clone turned up once. The rearrangement links TRBV27 to TRBJ1-1, with TRBD1 matching 7 bases. The CDR3 has 18 residues. With 3 bases clipped from V and 5 bases from J, the junction kept 18 bases outside the gene matches. The V gene's germline CDR1 is MNHEY and CDR2 SMNVEV (reference sequence). CDR3 region: CASSLAQVGGAGETEAFF. In DNA form, the CDR3 reads TGTGCCAGCAGTTTGGCCCAGGTAGGGGGCGCGGGTGAAACTGAAGCTTTCTTT.

The gene calls are TRBV14 and TRBJ2-1, with 15 bases identical to TRBD2. This CDR3 has 18 residues. Germline V gene sequence: CDR1 SGHDN, CDR2 FVKESK. The ends lost 7 bases at V and 7 bases at J; junction bases unmatched: 14. The CDR3 reads CASIIMRGTSGRQNEQFF. CDR3 nucleotides: TGTGCCAGCATCATCATGAGGGGGACTAGCGGGAGGCAGAATGAGCAGTTCTTC. The whole variable domain, filled in from reference TRBV14 and TRBJ2-1, reads EAGVTQFPSHSVIEKGQTVTLRCDPISGHDNLYWYRRVMGKEIKFLLHFVKESKQDESGMPNNRFLAERTGGTYSTLKVQPAELEDSGVYFCASIIMRGTSGRQNEQFFGPGTRLTVL.

This chain connects TRBV15 to TRBJ2-1, with 8 bases matching TRBD2. Germline V CDR1 and CDR2: LNHNV, YYDKDF (reference sequence). CDR3 length: 15 residues. V dropped 8 bases and J dropped 9; count of bases not matched to a gene: 15. The CDR3 here is CATGGGPAGGGEQFF. The CDR3 DNA sequence: TGTGCCACCGGCGGGGGGCCGGCCGGGGGTGGTGAGCAGTTCTTC.

Note on this clone: The same CDR3 also results from other DNA sequences found in this sample. The J gene is TRBJ1-5, the V gene TRBV7-9, with 9 bases matching TRBD1. The CDR3 loop spans 14 amino acids. Germline loops: CDR1 SEHNR, CDR2 FQNEAQ (reference sequence). V lost 5 bases and J lost 4; bases outside the gene matches: 3. The CDR3 spells CASSPGQGNQPQHF. CDR3 DNA sequence: TGTGCCAGCAGCCCTGGACAGGGGAATCAGCCCCAGCATTTT.

The genes are TRBV6-1 and TRBJ1-5; weak D call: TRBD1 (5 bases). The CDR3 spans 15 residues. Germline CDR1 and CDR2: MNHNS and SASEGT. With 7 bases removed from V and 6 bases from J, the gap between germline ends came to 19 bases. The CDR3 region is CASTEGEVGRQPQHF. CDR3 in DNA: TGTGCCAGCACCGAAGGGGAGGTGGGGCGTCAGCCCCAGCATTTT.

The chain is built from TRBV7-9 and TRBJ1-5; 7 nucleotides agree with TRBD1. Per germline, CDR1 SEHNR and CDR2 FQNEAQ (reference sequence). V shed 4 bases and J 0 bases; nucleotides not matched to a gene: 3. CDR3 size: 15 residues. The CDR3 loop is CASSSDRDSNQPQHF. The CDR3, as DNA: TGTGCCAGCAGCTCTGACAGGGATAGCAATCAGCCCCAGCATTTT.

The rearrangement uses TRBV27 and TRBJ2-2, with D maybe TRBD2 (8 bases). This CDR3 is built from 17 residues. Trimming took off 5 bases at V and 6 bases at J, with 22 bases between the two ends. CDR1 and CDR2 (germline): MNHEY, SMNVEV (reference sequence). The CDR3 sequence: CASSDRAASGPSGELFF. Written as DNA, the CDR3 is TGTGCCAGCAGTGACAGGGCGGCTAGCGGGCCCTCCGGGGAGCTGTTTTTT.

CDR3 in amino acids: CASSPPRLGEQFF. The CDR3, as DNA: TGTGCCAGCTCACCACCGCGACTGGGTGAGCAGTTCTTC. V usage is TRBV18 and J usage is TRBJ2-1; D not certain. The ends were cut back, 0 bases at V and 9 bases at J, with 9 bases in the middle. The CDR3 covers 13 residues. Germline CDR1 is KGHSH and CDR2 is LQKENI.

The rearrangement uses TRBV30 and TRBJ2-7; TRBD1 aligns across 8 bases. From germline, CDR1 is GTSNPN and CDR2 SVGIG (reference sequence). The CDR3 extends over 14 amino acids. V shed 4 bases, J shed 0 bases, and the junction held 5 bases outside the gene matches. This chain's CDR3 is CAWNNRGYSYEQYF. As DNA, the CDR3 is TGTGCCTGGAATAACAGGGGGTACTCCTACGAGCAGTACTTC.

This clone has just one count. The chain couples TRBV19 to TRBJ1-2; 9 bases line up with TRBD1. V lost 7 bases to trimming and J lost 2 bases; unmatched junction nucleotides: 5. Germline V lookup: CDR1 LNHDA, CDR2 SQIVND (reference sequence). This CDR3 is built from 14 residues. The CDR3 nucleotides read TGTGCCAGTATCGGACAGGGGCGCAACTATGGCTACACCTTC. It encodes CASIGQGRNYGYTF.

The V and J genes are TRBV6-1 and TRBJ2-1; 12 bases fit TRBD2. Germline loops: CDR1 MNHNS, CDR2 SASEGT. The CDR3 totals 20 residues. V lost 0 bases, J lost 4 bases, and 13 bases stayed unmatched. Written as DNA, the CDR3 is TGTGCCAGCAGTGAAGCCCCGGGACAGGGAGGACTAGCGGGGTACAATGAGCAGTTCTTC. The encoded protein is CASSEAPGQGGLAGYNEQFF.

This chain's CDR3 is CATGTGINTGELFF. The CDR3 DNA sequence: TGTGCCACGGGGACAGGGATCAACACCGGGGAGCTGTTTTTT. The V gene is TRBV10-3, the J gene TRBJ2-2; 9 bases match TRBD1. Looked up from germline, CDR1 is ENHRY and CDR2 is SYGVKD. CDR3 size: 14 residues. With V trimmed by 10 bases and J by 2 bases, 5 bases remained unmatched.

This clone was recorded once. The V gene is TRBV29-1, the J gene TRBJ2-1, with a possible D match to TRBD1 (6 bases). CDR3 length: 11 amino acids. With 1 base removed from V and 14 bases from J, the gap between germline ends came to 12 bases. Germline assignment: CDR1 SQVTM and CDR2 ANQGSEA. The CDR3 DNA follows: TGCAGCGTTGAAGGGGGGCGACGGAAGTTCTTC. Translation: CSVEGGRRKFF.

The chain has TRBV5-1 and TRBJ2-1; 13 bases align to TRBD2. Germline V lookup: CDR1 SGHRS, CDR2 YFSETQ. Losses at the gene ends were 4 bases for V and 5 bases for J; bases not matched to a gene: 9. This CDR3 comprises 17 residues. This CDR3 is CASSPRTSGRIDNEQFF. The CDR3 DNA reads TGCGCCAGCAGCCCACGGACTAGCGGGAGAATAGACAATGAGCAGTTCTTC. The full variable domain, with the rest looked up from reference TRBV5-1 and TRBJ2-1, is KAGVTQTPRYLIKTRGQQVTLSCSPISGHRSVSWYQQTPGQGLQFLFEYFSETQRNKGNFPGRFSGRQFSNSRSEMNVSTLELGDSALYLCASSPRTSGRIDNEQFFGPGTRLTVL.

The rearrangement joins TRBV11-2 to TRBJ2-7, with D unclear. The V gene lost 5 bases and the J gene lost 6 bases, with 14 bases spanning the gap. CDR1 is SGHAT, CDR2 FQNNGV, per germline. CDR3 size: 13 residues. The CDR3 sequence: CASSPNPTREQYF. CDR3 in DNA: TGTGCCAGCAGCCCGAACCCCACACGCGAGCAGTACTTC.

The chain combines TRBV5-1 with TRBJ2-1; 8 bases are a match to TRBD2. The V gene's germline CDR1 is SGHRS and CDR2 YFSETQ. Germline trimming cut 4 bases from V and 8 bases from J; bases unmatched to any gene: 11. The CDR3 runs 15 residues. The CDR3 here is CASSLGGLVSDEQFF. CDR3 DNA sequence: TGCGCCAGCAGCCTGGGGGGACTAGTCTCAGATGAGCAGTTCTTC. The whole variable domain, filled in from reference TRBV5-1 and TRBJ2-1, reads KAGVTQTPRYLIKTRGQQVTLSCSPISGHRSVSWYQQTPGQGLQFLFEYFSETQRNKGNFPGRFSGRQFSNSRSEMNVSTLELGDSALYLCASSLGGLVSDEQFFGPGTRLTVL.

CDR3 residues: CASSLSAQGNTEAFF. The CDR3 nucleotides read TGCGCCAGCAGCCTTAGCGCACAGGGGAACACTGAAGCTTTCTTT. The chain carries TRBV4-3 and TRBJ1-1; possibly TRBD1 for D (6 bases). The CDR3 consists of 15 residues. Trimming took off 4 bases at V and 1 base at J, with 13 bases between the two ends. Germline loops: CDR1 LGHNA, CDR2 YSLEER.

CDR3 coding DNA: TGTGCCAGCAGCCCACTCCTTAGCGGGAGACGAGAAGAGCAGTACTTC. Its translation is CASSPLLSGRREEQYF. V is TRBV7-2 and J is TRBJ2-7; the match to TRBD2 covers 9 bases. The CDR3 has 16 amino acids. Per the germline V gene, CDR1 is SGHTA and CDR2 is FQGNSA. J lost 7 bases, V lost 5 bases, and 15 bases had no gene match.

This clone was seen just once. The chain joins TRBV9 to TRBJ1-3, with D possibly being TRBD1 (5 bases). CDR3 length equals 15 residues. Per the germline V gene, CDR1 is SGDLS and CDR2 is YYNGEE. With 0 bases removed from V and 4 bases from J, the gap between germline ends came to 11 bases. The CDR3 here is CASSVEGVSGNTIYF. The CDR3 DNA follows: TGTGCCAGCAGCGTAGAAGGGGTGTCCGGAAACACCATATATTTT.

This rearrangement joins TRBV10-1 to TRBJ2-5; 7 nucleotides agree with TRBD2. After removal of 4 bases from V and 2 bases from J, the junction contained 4 bases not matched to a gene. The germline gives CDR1 WNHNN, CDR2 SYGVQD (reference sequence). The CDR3 extends over 14 amino acids. CDR3 sequence reads: CASSGAGRQETQYF. DNA for the CDR3: TGCGCCAGCAGTGGAGCGGGACGACAAGAGACCCAGTACTTC.

CDR3 residues: CASSLKREGGNTGELFF. The CDR3 DNA reads as TGTGCCAGCAGCCTGAAACGGGAGGGGGGTAACACCGGGGAGCTGTTTTTT. The chain carries TRBV5-5 and TRBJ2-2; the match to TRBD2 covers 8 bases. Germline CDR1 reads SGHKS; CDR2 reads YYEKEE (reference sequence). There are 17 residues in the CDR3. Trimming took 4 bases from V and 2 from J; bases not matched to a gene: 10.

The chain couples TRBV4-2 to TRBJ1-2; 11 bases are a match to TRBD1. Germline V lookup: CDR1 LGHNA, CDR2 YNFKEQ. V lost 1 base, J lost 6 bases, and 1 base stayed unmatched. The CDR3 is 14 amino acids. The DNA of the CDR3 is TGTGCCAGCAGCCAAGGGACAGGGGGCGATGGCTACACCTTC. Residues: CASSQGTGGDGYTF.

The genes are TRBV9 and TRBJ1-1, with 7 bases that match TRBD1. Germline CDR1 is SGDLS and CDR2 is YYNGEE. The CDR3 runs 15 residues. Germline trimming cut 2 bases from V and 2 bases from J; bases unmatched to any gene: 6. DNA of the CDR3: TGTGCCAGCAGCGTCCAACAGGGGAGAAACACTGAAGCTTTCTTT. Translated: CASSVQQGRNTEAFF.

The rearrangement uses TRBV2 and TRBJ2-3; TRBD2 matches at 13 bases. Germline V gene sequence: CDR1 SNHLY, CDR2 FYNNEI. Trimming took 6 bases from V and 1 from J; bases not matched to a gene: 10. The CDR3 loop spans 18 amino acids. The DNA for the CDR3 is TGTGCCAGCAGCCAACTAGCGGGAGGGCTAGAAGGCACAGATACGCAGTATTTT. Translation: CASSQLAGGLEGTDTQYF.

The chain joins TRBV6-5 to TRBJ1-1, with unresolved D. The CDR3 runs to 11 residues. V shed 8 bases and J shed 3 bases, with 7 bases lying between them. Germline loops: CDR1 MNHEY, CDR2 SVGAGI. Here the CDR3 reads CASGRDTEAFF. The CDR3 DNA is TGTGCCAGCGGGAGGGACACTGAAGCTTTCTTT.

The rearrangement joins TRBV30 to TRBJ1-4; possible D gene TRBD1, 6 bases. The CDR3 is 16 residues long. V gave up 1 base and J gave up 7 bases, with 19 bases separating them. Germline V gives CDR1 GTSNPN, CDR2 SVGIG (reference sequence). The CDR3 DNA reads TGTGCCTGGAGTGAGCCACGGGGGGGCGTCGGTGAAAAACTGTTTTTT. Its protein product is CAWSEPRGGVGEKLFF.

The chain recombines TRBV4-2 with TRBJ2-7, with 12 positions matching TRBD2. The ends lost 3 bases at V and 6 bases at J; junction bases unmatched: 9. The CDR3 contains 16 residues. Per germline, CDR1 LGHNA and CDR2 YNFKEQ. The CDR3 sequence: CASSQGRTSGRPEQYF. For the CDR3, the DNA is TGTGCCAGCAGCCAGGGGAGAACTAGCGGGAGGCCCGAGCAGTACTTC.

This clone was seen a single time. The chain's CDR3 is CASSLADGGSKTYEQYF. CDR3 bases: TGTGCCAGCAGCTTAGCGGACGGCGGGAGTAAAACCTACGAGCAGTACTTC. This chain joins TRBV7-8 and TRBJ2-7; 7 nucleotides align to TRBD2. The V segment lost 0 bases and the J segment 2 bases; nucleotides outside the gene matches: 10. The length of the CDR3 is 17 residues. The germline CDR1 and CDR2 sequences are SGHVS and FQNEAQ.

The chain links TRBV15 to TRBJ2-1; 10 bases align to TRBD2. CDR1 and CDR2 from the germline V gene are LNHNV and YYDKDF (reference sequence). Trimming at V came to 3 bases and at J to 0 bases, leaving 8 bases not matched to a gene. The CDR3 runs 18 residues. CDR3 bases: TGTGCCACCAGCAGTGTAGCGGGAGGCCGGAGCTCCTACAATGAGCAGTTCTTC. Amino acid sequence: CATSSVAGGRSSYNEQFF.